These 23 T cell receptor beta chains originate from one sample sequenced in a study of Ad26.COV2.S vaccination and SARS-CoV-2 variants. Assay used: immunoSEQ multiplex PCR; TCRdb lists only in-frame clones, some missing. Here the sample spans 380,000 or so clones, about 83% being singletons. Treatment here: some 19 received Ad26.COV2.S at low or high dose, single or two shots; roughly 5 received placebo; per-sample allocation not given. Day 63 after the first vaccine or placebo injection was the time point for sampling. Sample: peripheral blood, taken in a trial of Ad26.COV2.S vaccine versus placebo. The receptors derive from a person between 18 and 59 years old who received the Ad26.COV2.S COVID-19 vaccine or a placebo.

This clone came up once. V gene TRBV11-3 combines with J gene TRBJ2-1, with D perhaps matching TRBD2 (5 bases). The V gene lost 4 bases and the J gene lost 8 bases, with 9 bases spanning the gap. Germline CDR1 is SGHNT and CDR2 is YENEEA. This CDR3 contains 12 residues. The CDR3 coding sequence is TGTGCCAGCAGCTATTGGACTGATGAGCAGTTCTTC. This encodes CASSYWTDEQFF.

This clone was seen only once. This sequence joins TRBV4-2 and TRBJ1-6, with D possibly matching TRBD1 (5 bases). Germline CDR1 and CDR2: LGHNA and YNFKEQ. The CDR3 runs 15 residues. The germline V and J ends were trimmed by 1 base and 11 bases, with 15 bases remaining between them. The CDR3 region is CASSQAQEAGTPLHF. CDR3 in DNA: TGTGCCAGCAGCCAAGCGCAGGAGGCAGGGACACCCCTCCACTTT.

In nucleotides, the CDR3 is TGCGCCAGCAGCCAAGTCCCGGGAGGGCTCGACGAGCAGTACTTC. This gives the protein CASSQVPGGLDEQYF. The chain links TRBV4-1 to TRBJ2-7; 8 bases fit TRBD2. The germline V gene has CDR1 MGHRA and CDR2 YSYEKL. The CDR3 totals 15 residues. V gave up 1 base and J gave up 5 bases; unmatched junction bases: 7.

This rearrangement joins TRBV19 to TRBJ2-7; D unclear. Per germline, CDR1 LNHDA and CDR2 SQIVND (reference sequence). V was pared by 5 bases and J by 3 bases, with 17 bases between. This CDR3 has 15 residues. The CDR3 protein is CASSPGMYVDYEQYF. CDR3 in DNA: TGTGCCAGTAGTCCCGGAATGTACGTAGACTACGAGCAGTACTTC.

This clone has just a few counts. This sequence joins TRBV7-9 and TRBJ1-2; TRBD1 might be the D (5 bases). Trimming took off 3 bases at V and 8 bases at J, with 10 bases between the two ends. Per the germline V gene, CDR1 is SEHNR and CDR2 is FQNEAQ (reference sequence). CDR3 length: 12 residues. This CDR3 is CASSLGPGGYTF. The DNA for the CDR3 is TGTGCCAGCAGCTTGGGACCTGGCGGCTACACCTTC.

Points on this clone: One end of the junction is discordant with germline, which a read error may explain. This chain joins TRBV4-1 and TRBJ2-3; D is unclear. The CDR3 has 16 residues. Germline CDR1 is MGHRA and CDR2 is YSYEKL. As DNA, the CDR3 is TGCGCCAGCAGGCAAGGTCGAGAGCGAATCACAGATACGCAGTATTTT. This gives the protein CASRQGRERITDTQYF.

J is TRBJ2-7 and V is TRBV11-3, with D tentatively TRBD1 or TRBD2 (5 bases each). Germline CDR1 reads SGHNT; CDR2 reads YENEEA. This CDR3 comprises 15 residues. The V end lost 3 bases, the J end lost 6 bases, and 18 bases lay between the germline ends. The CDR3 DNA is TGTGCCAGCAGCTTCGGGGCAGGATGGTCCCGCGAGCAGTACTTC. Translated, it gives CASSFGAGWSREQYF.

This chain links TRBV19 with TRBJ2-3, with D possibly TRBD2 on 6 matching bases. This CDR3 region has 14 residues. Trimming took off 10 bases at V and 3 bases at J, with 17 bases between the two ends. Per germline, CDR1 LNHDA and CDR2 SQIVND (reference sequence). DNA of the CDR3: TGTGCCACTCGATCCTTTCGGGGGACAGATACGCAGTATTTT. This translates into CATRSFRGTDTQYF.

CDR3 bases: TGTGCCAGCAGCGTAGGTCGGGGGGGCGCTCATCAGCCCCAGCATTTT. Translated, it gives CASSVGRGGAHQPQHF. This chain joins TRBV9 and TRBJ1-5; TRBD1 might be the D (6 bases). Germline CDR1 and CDR2: SGDLS and YYNGEE. Trimming took off 0 bases at V and 5 bases at J, with 15 bases between the two ends. There are 16 residues in the CDR3.

V and J are TRBV6-6 and TRBJ1-3; no firm D call. The V and J ends lost 9 bases and 0 bases respectively, with 18 bases between them. Germline CDR1 reads MNHNY; CDR2 reads SVGAGI (reference sequence). This CDR3 is 16 amino acids long. The CDR3 spells CASGEVQRPSGNTIYF. Here the CDR3 DNA reads TGTGCCAGTGGGGAGGTGCAGCGACCCTCTGGAAACACCATATATTTT.

The chain links TRBV11-3 to TRBJ2-3; tentative D call: TRBD2 (6 bases). This CDR3 is 12 amino acids long. V was trimmed by 5 bases and J by 10 bases, leaving 13 bases between them. Germline V gene lookup returns CDR1 SGHNT and CDR2 YENEEA. Written as DNA, the CDR3 is TGTGCCAGCAGCGGGGGGAAAGGGTCGCAGTATTTT. Its translation is CASSGGKGSQYF.

The chain is built from TRBV6-6 and TRBJ1-5, with no clear D. This CDR3 is built from 12 residues. V was cut by 4 bases and J by 9 bases, with 10 bases left in between. Germline-derived CDR1 and CDR2 are MNHNY and SVGAGI (reference sequence). CDR3 DNA: TGTGCCAGCAGTTGGAGGATGGGGCCCCAGCATTTT. It translates to CASSWRMGPQHF.

The chain links TRBV3-1 (or the pseudogene TRBV3-2) to TRBJ1-2; D call uncertain. The V and J ends lost 0 bases and 4 bases respectively, with 9 bases between them. CDR1 is LGHDT and CDR2 is YNNKEL in the germline V gene (reference sequence). The CDR3 has 14 amino acids. The CDR3, as DNA: TGTGCCAGCAGCCAAGAGGTCTTTAGCTATGGCTACACCTTC. This encodes CASSQEVFSYGYTF.

The chain uses TRBV6-5 and TRBJ1-2; 8 bases align to TRBD1. CDR3 length: 13 residues. The germline CDR1 and CDR2 sequences are MNHEY and SVGAGI. The V segment lost 6 bases and the J segment 5 bases; nucleotides outside the gene matches: 5. This CDR3 is CASSKDREYGYTF. CDR3 DNA: TGTGCCAGCAGCAAGGACAGGGAGTATGGCTACACCTTC.

The gene calls are TRBV6-2 or TRBV6-3 and TRBJ1-1, with unresolved D. Germline V gene lookup returns CDR1 MNHEY and CDR2 SVGEGT. The ends were cut back, 4 bases at V and 0 bases at J, with 6 bases in the middle. The CDR3 is 13 amino acids. The CDR3 is CASSLQMNTEAFF. In nucleotides, the CDR3 is TGTGCCAGCAGTTTGCAGATGAACACTGAAGCTTTCTTT.

The chain uses TRBV12-3 or TRBV12-4 and TRBJ2-2; D unclear. V was cut by 5 bases and J by 5 bases, with 9 bases left in between. This CDR3 has 13 residues. CDR3 nucleotides: TGTGCCAGCAGTCTAATAGGAACCGGGGAGCTGTTTTTT. Translation gives CASSLIGTGELFF.

The rearrangement uses TRBV7-9 and TRBJ2-5; the D is unclear. V gave up 8 bases and J gave up 0 bases, with 13 bases separating them. Germline CDR1 reads SEHNR; CDR2 reads FQNEAQ (reference sequence). This CDR3 comprises 14 residues. The CDR3 bases are TGTGCCAGCGGTAAAGGAACCTACCAAGAGACCCAGTACTTC. The encoded protein is CASGKGTYQETQYF.

The J gene is TRBJ2-3, the V gene TRBV3-1 (or the pseudogene TRBV3-2); D gene uncertain. Germline V lookup: CDR1 LGHDT, CDR2 YNNKEL (reference sequence). V was clipped by 2 bases and J by 6 bases, with 3 bases between them. The CDR3 runs to 11 residues. The DNA for the CDR3 is TGTGCCAGCAGCCAATTTGATACGCAGTATTTT. Protein product: CASSQFDTQYF.

The sample holds a few counts of this clone. This rearrangement joins TRBV29-1 to TRBJ2-7, with D possibly matching TRBD1 (6 bases). V lost 6 bases, J lost 3 bases, and 15 bases lay in between. Germline V gives CDR1 SQVTM, CDR2 ANQGSEA. The CDR3 runs 13 residues. CDR3 DNA sequence: TGCAGCGTAAACCACAGGGACAACTACGAGCAGTACTTC. Its translation: CSVNHRDNYEQYF.

A few counts support this clone. This chain uses TRBV11-2 with TRBJ1-1, with D hard to call. The ends were cut back, 7 bases at V and 5 bases at J, with 20 bases in the middle. The CDR3 is made up of 15 amino acids. The germline CDR1 and CDR2 sequences are SGHAT and FQNNGV. CDR3 loop: CASTPLDMLGTEAFF. CDR3 nucleotides: TGTGCCAGCACACCCCTAGACATGCTGGGGACTGAAGCTTTCTTT. Combining the CDR3 with reference TRBV11-2 and TRBJ1-1 gives the whole variable domain EAGVAQSPRYKIIEKRQSVAFWCNPISGHATLYWYQQILGQGPKLLIQFQNNGVVDDSQLPKDRFSAERLKGVDSTLKIQPAKLEDSAVYLCASTPLDMLGTEAFFGQGTRLTVV.

This clone was recorded only once. The chain combines TRBV18 with TRBJ1-2; D gene uncertain. This CDR3 contains 15 residues. Germline CDR1 KGHSH, CDR2 LQKENI. V lost 2 bases and J 0 bases, leaving 10 bases between the germline ends. In DNA, the CDR3 is TGTGCCAGCTCACCAATTTCGGATACTAACTATGGCTACACCTTC. Translating gives CASSPISDTNYGYTF.

The V gene is TRBV6-5, the J gene TRBJ1-6; 8 positions agree with TRBD1. Germline V lookup: CDR1 MNHEY, CDR2 SVGAGI. This CDR3 is 14 amino acids long. J lost 7 bases, V lost 5 bases, and 4 bases had no gene match. In nucleotides, the CDR3 is TGTGCCAGCAGTCGACAGGGGTGGAATTCACCCCTCCACTTT. This codes for CASSRQGWNSPLHF.

For this clone: Other nucleotide sequences from this sample produce the same CDR3. The chain combines TRBV7-9 with TRBJ2-3; 10 bases are a match to TRBD2. The CDR3 sequence is 14 residues long. The germline V gene encodes CDR1 SEHNR and CDR2 FQNEAQ (reference sequence). Trimming removed 8 bases from V and 0 bases from J; junction bases left unmatched: 2. CDR3 in amino acids: CASLAGGSTDTQYF. As DNA, the CDR3 is TGTGCCAGCTTAGCGGGGGGAAGCACAGATACGCAGTATTTT. Full variable domain (rest looked up from reference TRBV7-9 and TRBJ2-3): DTGVSQNPRHKITKRGQNVTFRCDPISEHNRLYWYRQTLGQGPEFLTYFQNEAQLEKSRLLSDRFSAERPKGSFSTLEIQRTEQGDSAMYLCASLAGGSTDTQYFGPGTRLTVL.